Each of the 2 T cell receptor beta chains below was sequenced from the same sample in a study of cytomegalovirus exposure and HLA in healthy donors. Method: immunoSEQ multiplex PCR; TCRdb's copy keeps in-frame clones and lacks some. In the table there are under 250,000 clones, approximately 82% of which are singletons. Sequencing was done on a sample of PBMCs. The receptors come from a woman aged 18-29 years in good health and CMV-seronegative.

In DNA form, the CDR3 reads TGTGCCAGCAGTTTATGGGGGACTAGCGGGAACGAGCAGTACTTC. Amino acid sequence: CASSLWGTSGNEQYF. The rearrangement joins TRBV28 to TRBJ2-7, with 13 bases that match TRBD2. The CDR3 contains 15 residues. Germline V gene sequence: CDR1 MDHEN, CDR2 SYDVKM. V trimming: 0 bases; J trimming: 5 bases; junction bases outside the gene matches: 1.

The chain couples TRBV19 to TRBJ2-1; 8 bases map to TRBD2. Germline V lookup: CDR1 LNHDA, CDR2 SQIVND (reference sequence). CDR3 length: 15 residues. The V gene end was trimmed by 1 base and the J gene end by 7 bases; junction bases not matched to a gene: 6. In DNA form, the CDR3 reads TGTGCCAGTAGTATAGCGGGGGGGCCAAGAAATGAGCAGTTCTTC. Residues: CASSIAGGPRNEQFF.